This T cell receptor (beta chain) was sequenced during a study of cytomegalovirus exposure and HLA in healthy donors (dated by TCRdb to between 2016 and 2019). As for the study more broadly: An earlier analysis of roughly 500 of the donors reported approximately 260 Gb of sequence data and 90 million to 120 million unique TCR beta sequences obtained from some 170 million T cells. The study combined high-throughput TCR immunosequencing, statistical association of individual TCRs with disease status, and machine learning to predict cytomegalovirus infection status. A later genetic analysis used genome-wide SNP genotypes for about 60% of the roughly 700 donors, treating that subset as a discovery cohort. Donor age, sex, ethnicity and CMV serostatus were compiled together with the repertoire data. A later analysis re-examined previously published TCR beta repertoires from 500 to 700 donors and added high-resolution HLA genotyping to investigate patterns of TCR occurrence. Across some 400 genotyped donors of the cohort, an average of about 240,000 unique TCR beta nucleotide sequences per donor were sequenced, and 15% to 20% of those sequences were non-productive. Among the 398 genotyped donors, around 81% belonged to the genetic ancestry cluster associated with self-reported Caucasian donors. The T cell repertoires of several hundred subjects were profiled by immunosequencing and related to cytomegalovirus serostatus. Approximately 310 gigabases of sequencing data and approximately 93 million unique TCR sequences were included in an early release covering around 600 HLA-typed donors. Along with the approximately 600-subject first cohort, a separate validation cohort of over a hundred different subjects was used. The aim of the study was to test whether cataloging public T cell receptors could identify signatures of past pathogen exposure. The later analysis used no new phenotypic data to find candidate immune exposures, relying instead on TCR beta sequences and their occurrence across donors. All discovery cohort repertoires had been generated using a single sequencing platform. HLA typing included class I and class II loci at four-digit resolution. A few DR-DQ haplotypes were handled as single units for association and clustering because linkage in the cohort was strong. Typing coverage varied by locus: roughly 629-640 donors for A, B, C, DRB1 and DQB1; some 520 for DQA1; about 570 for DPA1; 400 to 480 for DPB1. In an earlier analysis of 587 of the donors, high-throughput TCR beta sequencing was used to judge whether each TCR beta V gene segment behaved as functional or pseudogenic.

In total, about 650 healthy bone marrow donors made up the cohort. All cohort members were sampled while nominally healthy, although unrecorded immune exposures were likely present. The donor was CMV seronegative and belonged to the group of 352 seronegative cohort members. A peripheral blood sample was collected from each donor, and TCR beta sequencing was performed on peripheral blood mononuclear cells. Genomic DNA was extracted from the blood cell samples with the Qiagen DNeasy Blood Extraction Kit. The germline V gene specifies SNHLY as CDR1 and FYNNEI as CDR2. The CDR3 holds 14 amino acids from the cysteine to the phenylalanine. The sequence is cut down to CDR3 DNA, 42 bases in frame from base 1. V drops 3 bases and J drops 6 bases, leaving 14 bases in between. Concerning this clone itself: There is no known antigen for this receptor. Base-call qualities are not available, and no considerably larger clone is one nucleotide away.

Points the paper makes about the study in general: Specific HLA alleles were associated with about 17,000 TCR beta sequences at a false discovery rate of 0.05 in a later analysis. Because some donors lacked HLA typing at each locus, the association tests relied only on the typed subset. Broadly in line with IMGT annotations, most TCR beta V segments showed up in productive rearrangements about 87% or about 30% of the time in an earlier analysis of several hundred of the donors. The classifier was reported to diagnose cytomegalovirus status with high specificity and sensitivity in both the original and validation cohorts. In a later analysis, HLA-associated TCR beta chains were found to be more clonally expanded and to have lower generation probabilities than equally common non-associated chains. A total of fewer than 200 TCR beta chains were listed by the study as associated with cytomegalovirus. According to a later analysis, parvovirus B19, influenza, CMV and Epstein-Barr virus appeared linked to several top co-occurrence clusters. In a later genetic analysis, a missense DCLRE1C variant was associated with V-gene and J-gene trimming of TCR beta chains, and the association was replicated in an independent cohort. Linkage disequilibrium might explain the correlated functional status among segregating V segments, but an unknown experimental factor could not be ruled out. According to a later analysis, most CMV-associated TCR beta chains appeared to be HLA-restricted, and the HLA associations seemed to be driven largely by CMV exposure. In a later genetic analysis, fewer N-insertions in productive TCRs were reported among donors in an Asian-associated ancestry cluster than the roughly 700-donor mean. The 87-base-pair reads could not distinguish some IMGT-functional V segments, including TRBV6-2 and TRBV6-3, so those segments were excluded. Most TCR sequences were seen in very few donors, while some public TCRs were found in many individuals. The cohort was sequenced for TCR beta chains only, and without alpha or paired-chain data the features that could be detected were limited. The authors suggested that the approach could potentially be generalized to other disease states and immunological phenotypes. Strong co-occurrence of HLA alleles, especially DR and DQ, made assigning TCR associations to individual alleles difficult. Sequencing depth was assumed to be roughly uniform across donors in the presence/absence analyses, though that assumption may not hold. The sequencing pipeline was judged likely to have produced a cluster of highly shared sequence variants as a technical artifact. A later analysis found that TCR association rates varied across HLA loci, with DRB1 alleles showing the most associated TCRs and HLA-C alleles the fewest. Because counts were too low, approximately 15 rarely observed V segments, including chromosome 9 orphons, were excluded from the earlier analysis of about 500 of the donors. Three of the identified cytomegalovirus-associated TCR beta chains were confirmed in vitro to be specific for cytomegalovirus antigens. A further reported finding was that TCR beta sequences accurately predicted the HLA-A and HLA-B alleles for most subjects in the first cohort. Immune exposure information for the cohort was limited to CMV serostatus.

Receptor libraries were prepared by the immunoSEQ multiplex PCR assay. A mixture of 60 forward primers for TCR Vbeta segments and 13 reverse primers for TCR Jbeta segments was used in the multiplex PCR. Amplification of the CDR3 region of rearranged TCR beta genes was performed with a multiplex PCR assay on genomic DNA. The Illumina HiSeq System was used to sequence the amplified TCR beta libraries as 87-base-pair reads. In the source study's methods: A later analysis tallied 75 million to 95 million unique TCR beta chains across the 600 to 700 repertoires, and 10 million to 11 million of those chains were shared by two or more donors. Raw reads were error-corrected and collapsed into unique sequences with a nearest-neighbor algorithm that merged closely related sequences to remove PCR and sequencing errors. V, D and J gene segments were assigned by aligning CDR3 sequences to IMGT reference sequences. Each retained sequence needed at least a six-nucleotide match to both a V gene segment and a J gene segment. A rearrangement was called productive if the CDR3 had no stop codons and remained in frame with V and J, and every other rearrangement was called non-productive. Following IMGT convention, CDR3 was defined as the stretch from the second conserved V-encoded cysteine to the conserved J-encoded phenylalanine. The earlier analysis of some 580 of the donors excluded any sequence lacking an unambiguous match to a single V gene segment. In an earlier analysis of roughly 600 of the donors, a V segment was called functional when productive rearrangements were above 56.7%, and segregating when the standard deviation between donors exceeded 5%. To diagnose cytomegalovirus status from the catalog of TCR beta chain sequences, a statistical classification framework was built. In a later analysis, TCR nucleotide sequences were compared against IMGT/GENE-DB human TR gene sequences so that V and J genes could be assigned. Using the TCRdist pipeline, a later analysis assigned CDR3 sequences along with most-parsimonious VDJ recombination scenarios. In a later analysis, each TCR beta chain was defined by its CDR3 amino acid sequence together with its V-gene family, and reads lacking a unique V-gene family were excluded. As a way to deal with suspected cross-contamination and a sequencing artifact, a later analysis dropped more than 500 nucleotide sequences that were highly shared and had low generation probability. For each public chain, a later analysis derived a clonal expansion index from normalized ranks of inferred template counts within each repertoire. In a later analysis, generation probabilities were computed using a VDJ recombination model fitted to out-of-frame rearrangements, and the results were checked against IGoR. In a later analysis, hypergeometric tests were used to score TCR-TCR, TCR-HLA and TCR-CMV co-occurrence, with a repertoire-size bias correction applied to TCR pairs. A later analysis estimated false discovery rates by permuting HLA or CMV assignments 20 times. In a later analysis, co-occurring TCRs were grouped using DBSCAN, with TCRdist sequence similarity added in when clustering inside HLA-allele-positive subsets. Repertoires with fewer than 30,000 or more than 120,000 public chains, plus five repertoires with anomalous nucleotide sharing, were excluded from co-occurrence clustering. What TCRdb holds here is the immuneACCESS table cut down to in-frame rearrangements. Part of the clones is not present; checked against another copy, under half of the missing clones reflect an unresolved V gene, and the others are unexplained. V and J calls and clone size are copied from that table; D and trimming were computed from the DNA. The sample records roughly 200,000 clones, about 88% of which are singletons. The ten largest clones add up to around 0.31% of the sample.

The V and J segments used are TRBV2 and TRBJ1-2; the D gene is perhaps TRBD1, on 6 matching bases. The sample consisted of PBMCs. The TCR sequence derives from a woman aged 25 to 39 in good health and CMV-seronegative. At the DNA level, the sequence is TGTGCCAGCAGTGACAATAGGGGGATTGATGGCTACACCTTC. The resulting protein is CASSDNRGIDGYTF.